These 29 T cell receptor beta chains originate from one sample sequenced in a study of cytomegalovirus exposure and HLA in healthy donors. Use of 60 Vbeta and 13 Jbeta primers characterized the PCR. The method was immunoSEQ multiplex PCR; TCRdb's version includes in-frame clones alone and lacks a portion of them. Seen in this sample are some 200,000 clones; the ten most common clones hold under 6.5%. Input material: PBMCs. The receptors originated from a young man in good health and CMV-seronegative.

This CDR3 reads CASSTQWGQNTEAFF. The CDR3 nucleotides read TGTGCCAGCAGCACCCAGTGGGGACAGAACACTGAAGCTTTCTTT. This chain joins TRBV7-9 and TRBJ1-1; D possibly corresponds to TRBD1 (6 bases). The V gene's germline CDR1 is SEHNR and CDR2 FQNEAQ (reference sequence). This CDR3 contains 15 residues. The V gene lost 5 bases and the J gene lost 1 base, with 14 bases spanning the gap.

The chain employs TRBV20-1 and TRBJ1-1; TRBD1 agrees at 7 bases. In germline, CDR1 is DFQATT, CDR2 SNEGSKA (reference sequence). This CDR3 has 11 amino acids. This CDR3 reads CRVDRATEAFF. The CDR3 DNA reads as TGCAGGGTAGACAGGGCCACTGAAGCTTTCTTT.

This chain joins TRBV5-4 and TRBJ2-7, with a tentative D call TRBD2 (6 bases). CDR3 size: 18 residues. V lost 0 bases, J lost 4 bases, and 23 bases lay in between. Germline CDR1 SGHNT, CDR2 YYREEE (reference sequence). This CDR3 reads CASSLGQGLLGIAYEQYF. The CDR3 nucleotides read TGTGCCAGCAGCTTGGGGCAGGGACTTTTGGGGATCGCTTACGAGCAGTACTTC.

The chain joins TRBV5-4 to TRBJ1-2, with 8 nucleotides matching TRBD1. Per the germline V gene, CDR1 is SGHNT and CDR2 is YYREEE (reference sequence). The V segment lost 6 bases and the J segment 3 bases; nucleotides outside the gene matches: 4. The CDR3 sequence is 13 residues long. The CDR3 sequence: CASTQDRDYGYTF. For the CDR3, the DNA is TGTGCCAGCACCCAGGACAGGGACTATGGCTACACCTTC. The full variable domain, rest sourced from reference TRBV5-4 and TRBJ1-2, is ETGVTQSPTHLIKTRGQQVTLRCSSQSGHNTVSWYQQALGQGPQFIFQYYREEENGRGNFPPRFSGLQFPNYSSELNVNALELDDSALYLCASTQDRDYGYTFGSGTRLTVV.

V is TRBV28 and J is TRBJ2-1, with a possible D match to TRBD1 (6 bases). The CDR3 runs to 16 residues. Trimming left V 5 bases short and J 7 bases short, with 21 bases between. Germline V gene lookup returns CDR1 MDHEN and CDR2 SYDVKM. The CDR3 sequence: CASSRRQRQGRNEQFF. CDR3 coding DNA: TGTGCCAGCAGTCGACGACAGCGGCAGGGGCGGAATGAGCAGTTCTTC.

This chain joins TRBV27 and TRBJ2-7; 9 bases map to TRBD1. The CDR3 has 14 residues. Trimming at V came to 6 bases and at J to 3 bases, leaving 6 bases not matched to a gene. Germline loops: CDR1 MNHEY, CDR2 SMNVEV (reference sequence). In DNA, the CDR3 is TGTGCCAGCAGCCGCGGACAGGGGTACTACGAGCAGTACTTC. This gives the protein CASSRGQGYYEQYF.

The chain is built from TRBV2 and TRBJ2-3; D remains ambiguous. V lost 2 bases and J 9 bases, leaving 12 bases between the germline ends. Germline V gene lookup returns CDR1 SNHLY and CDR2 FYNNEI. CDR3 length: 13 amino acids. CDR3: CASSEQISPTQYF. CDR3 coding DNA: TGTGCCAGCAGTGAACAGATCAGTCCCACGCAGTATTTT.

This chain joins TRBV18 and TRBJ1-3; 7 nucleotides match TRBD1. V lost 6 bases, J lost 7 bases, and 12 bases stayed unmatched. Per germline, CDR1 KGHSH and CDR2 LQKENI. The CDR3 runs to 15 residues. The CDR3 here is CASSPPGPGGNTIYF. The CDR3 DNA sequence: TGTGCCAGCTCGCCCCCCGGGCCAGGGGGTAACACCATATATTTT. The full variable domain, rest sourced from reference TRBV18 and TRBJ1-3, is NAGVMQNPRHLVRRRGQEARLRCSPMKGHSHVYWYRQLPEEGLKFMVYLQKENIIDESGMPKERFSAEFPKEGPSILRIQQVVRGDSAAYFCASSPPGPGGNTIYFGEGSWLTVV.

With regard to this clone: At one boundary the junction diverges from the germline segment, which might be a read error. Within the sample, other DNA sequences also encode this same CDR3. The chain is built from TRBV30 and TRBJ1-1, with 8 positions matching TRBD1. Germline V CDR1 and CDR2: GTSNPN, SVGIG (reference sequence). CDR3 size: 14 residues. In DNA form, the CDR3 reads TGTGCCTGGGACAGGGGCGAGATGAACACCGAAGCTTTCTTT. As protein: CAWDRGEMNTEAFF.

V and J are TRBV6-1 and TRBJ2-5; D call uncertain. The DNA matches TRBJ2-7 better at its end, which makes the J call doubtful. The germline CDR1 and CDR2 sequences are MNHNS and SASEGT. This CDR3 has 13 amino acids. CDR3 in DNA: TGTGCCAGCAGTGAAGAACCTTCCTACGAGCAGTACTTC. Its protein product is CASSEEPSYEQYF.

The chain is built from TRBV10-2 and TRBJ1-4; 7 bases are a match to TRBD1. Trimming removed 2 bases from V and 1 base from J; junction bases left unmatched: 4. There are 16 residues in the CDR3. Germline-derived CDR1 and CDR2 are WSHSY and SAAADI. The CDR3 DNA reads TGCGCCAGCAGTGAGATAACAGGGGTAACTAATGAAAAACTGTTTTTT. This codes for CASSEITGVTNEKLFF.

The DNA of the CDR3 is TGCGCCAGCAGCCAAAGGGACAGGGCGGTTGAGCAGTACTTC. The encoded protein is CASSQRDRAVEQYF. The V and J genes are TRBV4-1 and TRBJ2-7; 9 bases are a match to TRBD1. The CDR3 is made up of 14 amino acids. The J segment lost 7 bases and the V segment lost 2 bases, leaving 6 bases of the junction unmatched. The germline CDR1 and CDR2 sequences are MGHRA and YSYEKL.

The chain recombines TRBV7-3 with TRBJ1-1, with D perhaps TRBD1 (5 bases). The CDR3 runs 13 residues. The germline V and J ends were trimmed by 5 bases and 2 bases, with 9 bases remaining between them. Germline-derived CDR1 and CDR2 are SGHTA and FQGTGA. The CDR3 sequence is CASSLQGNTEAFF. The DNA of the CDR3 is TGTGCCAGCAGCCTCCAGGGAAACACTGAAGCTTTCTTT.

V usage is TRBV18 and J usage is TRBJ1-2; possible D gene TRBD1, 5 bases. The CDR3 is 15 residues long. CDR1 is KGHSH, CDR2 LQKENI, per germline. The V end was cut by 3 bases, the J end by 0 bases, with 11 bases between. The CDR3 spells CASSPDSAPNYGYTF. In DNA form, the CDR3 reads TGTGCCAGCTCACCCGACAGCGCCCCTAACTATGGCTACACCTTC. The full variable domain, in which reference TRBV18 and TRBJ1-2 provide the parts outside the CDR3, is NAGVMQNPRHLVRRRGQEARLRCSPMKGHSHVYWYRQLPEEGLKFMVYLQKENIIDESGMPKERFSAEFPKEGPSILRIQQVVRGDSAAYFCASSPDSAPNYGYTFGSGTRLTVV.

This chain links TRBV27 with TRBJ2-5; 8 nucleotides line up with TRBD1. Germline V lookup: CDR1 MNHEY, CDR2 SMNVEV (reference sequence). This CDR3 has 13 amino acids. Germline trimming cut 6 bases from V and 6 bases from J; bases unmatched to any gene: 6. CDR3 nucleotides: TGTGCCAGCAGGTTGGACAGGGCAAAGACCCAGTACTTC. Protein: CASRLDRAKTQYF.

CDR3 coding DNA: TGTGCCAGCAGCTTAACTAGCGGGGACCCCTACGAGCAGTACTTC. This gives the protein CASSLTSGDPYEQYF. The chain couples TRBV7-9 to TRBJ2-7; TRBD2 agrees at 10 bases. Germline CDR1 SEHNR, CDR2 FQNEAQ (reference sequence). The CDR3 extends over 15 amino acids. Losses at the gene ends were 2 bases for V and 2 bases for J; bases not matched to a gene: 3.

This chain joins TRBV4-2 and TRBJ2-7; maybe TRBD1 (6 bases). The ends were cut back, 0 bases at V and 5 bases at J, with 11 bases in the middle. This CDR3 is built from 14 residues. In germline, CDR1 is LGHNA, CDR2 YNFKEQ. The CDR3 is CASSQDPGADEQYF. The CDR3 nucleotides are TGTGCCAGCAGCCAAGACCCAGGGGCCGACGAGCAGTACTTC.

V and J are TRBV7-2 and TRBJ2-5, with 10 bases matching TRBD2. Germline CDR1 SGHTA, CDR2 FQGNSA. The V gene end was trimmed by 7 bases and the J gene end by 2 bases; junction bases not matched to a gene: 10. The CDR3 extends over 16 amino acids. The CDR3 DNA reads as TGTGCCAGCACCCCTGGGGTAGCGGGGGGACAAGAGACCCAGTACTTC. It encodes CASTPGVAGGQETQYF.

This sequence joins TRBV7-9 and TRBJ2-5; 7 bases are shared with TRBD2. The J call may be faulty, since TRBJ2-7 better matches the DNA end. The V gene's germline CDR1 is SEHNR and CDR2 FQNEAQ (reference sequence). CDR3 length: 12 amino acids. This chain's CDR3 is CASSLSSGEQYF. Written as DNA, the CDR3 is TGTGCCAGCAGCTTGTCTAGCGGCGAGCAGTACTTC.

This chain links TRBV10-1 with TRBJ1-2; weak D call: TRBD1 (6 bases). The CDR3 covers 13 residues. Germline assignment: CDR1 WNHNN and CDR2 SYGVQD (reference sequence). V was clipped by 8 bases and J by 4 bases, with 14 bases between them. CDR3 residues: CASCRGAGYGYTF. CDR3 in DNA: TGCGCCAGCTGCAGGGGCGCCGGCTATGGCTACACCTTC.

The genes are TRBV9 and TRBJ2-7; D might be TRBD1 (7 bases). The V gene lost 4 bases and the J gene lost 3 bases, with 11 bases spanning the gap. CDR1 is SGDLS, CDR2 YYNGEE, per germline. The CDR3 spans 13 residues. As DNA, the CDR3 is TGTGCCAGCAGCTACCAGGGGGGCTACGAGCAGTACTTC. Protein: CASSYQGGYEQYF.

This chain uses TRBV6-6 with TRBJ1-5; no clear D gene. Germline V gene lookup returns CDR1 MNHNY and CDR2 SVGAGI (reference sequence). V lost 5 bases, J lost 3 bases, and 14 bases lay in between. This CDR3 has 15 amino acids. Here the CDR3 reads CASSPGARDNQPQHF. CDR3 nucleotides: TGTGCCAGCAGTCCAGGAGCCCGGGACAATCAGCCCCAGCATTTT.

The rearrangement uses TRBV5-1 and TRBJ2-1, with D possibly TRBD1 on 6 matching bases. Trimming pared 7 bases from V and 0 bases from J, leaving 14 bases between. The CDR3 contains 15 residues. From germline, CDR1 is SGHRS and CDR2 YFSETQ. The CDR3 DNA reads as TGCGCCAGCCAACAGGGAGAAGGCTCCTACAATGAGCAGTTCTTC. Translated: CASQQGEGSYNEQFF.

The rearrangement uses TRBV13 and TRBJ2-4, with 8 bases that match TRBD1. The V gene's germline CDR1 is PRHDT and CDR2 FYEKMQ (reference sequence). The V gene end was trimmed by 5 bases and the J gene end by 2 bases; junction bases not matched to a gene: 17. The CDR3 extends over 19 amino acids. The CDR3 here is CASSPTTGVTRLTKNIQYF. CDR3 sequence (DNA): TGTGCCAGCAGCCCGACGACAGGGGTAACTCGATTGACCAAAAACATTCAGTACTTC.

V gene TRBV28 combines with J gene TRBJ2-3; D is possibly TRBD2 (6 bases). Germline assignment: CDR1 MDHEN and CDR2 SYDVKM. The CDR3 spans 16 residues. The V end was cut by 4 bases, the J end by 2 bases, with 16 bases between. CDR3 sequence (DNA): TGTGCCAGCAGTTCCCCTGGGGCGGGACCCACAGATACGCAGTATTTT. Protein product: CASSSPGAGPTDTQYF. The whole variable domain, filled in from reference TRBV28 and TRBJ2-3, reads DVKVTQSSRYLVKRTGEKVFLECVQDMDHENMFWYRQDPGLGLRLIYFSYDVKMKEKGDIPEGYSVSREKKERFSLILESASTNQTSMYLCASSSPGAGPTDTQYFGPGTRLTVL.

The rearrangement joins TRBV7-2 to TRBJ2-7; D remains unclear. The length of the CDR3 is 14 residues. CDR1 SGHTA and CDR2 FQGNSA come from the germline V gene. V gave up 0 bases and J gave up 1 base, with 7 bases separating them. CDR3 amino acids: CASSLAASSYEQYF. CDR3 nucleotides: TGTGCCAGCAGCTTAGCGGCCAGTTCCTACGAGCAGTACTTC.

The chain carries TRBV5-4 and TRBJ2-3, with 10 bases aligning to TRBD1. The V and J ends lost 4 bases and 5 bases, in that order; junction bases with no gene match: 19. The CDR3 has 19 amino acids. Germline V gene lookup returns CDR1 SGHNT and CDR2 YYREEE (reference sequence). This CDR3 is CASSGGTGERVWGKDTQYF. As DNA, the CDR3 is TGTGCCAGCAGCGGGGGGACAGGGGAAAGGGTGTGGGGAAAAGATACGCAGTATTTT.

The chain couples TRBV5-4 to TRBJ2-7; unclear D gene. Deletions cut 5 bases from V and 4 bases from J, with 10 bases between. Germline CDR1 SGHNT, CDR2 YYREEE (reference sequence). CDR3 length: 12 amino acids. The CDR3 spells CASSSDTYEQYF. CDR3 nucleotides: TGTGCCAGCAGTTCAGACACATACGAGCAGTACTTC.

J is TRBJ2-5 and V is TRBV7-6, with D maybe TRBD2 (6 bases). The CDR3 is made up of 16 amino acids. Germline values: CDR1 SGHVS, CDR2 FNYEAQ. Trimming removed 4 bases at V and 1 base at J, with 16 bases between. CDR3 DNA sequence: TGTGCCAGCAGCTCGCCGGGTAGCGGCCTCCAAGAGACCCAGTACTTC. Its translation is CASSSPGSGLQETQYF.